This T cell receptor beta chain was observed in a study of Ad26.COV2.S vaccination and SARS-CoV-2 variants. At the level of the study: The donor participated in the COV1001 trial, in its Ad26.COV2.S arm. Each vaccinee took Ad26.COV2.S intramuscularly, once or twice 56 days apart. Notes on the study in general: An underestimation of total T cell responses may have resulted from the TCR breadth and depth analyses.

TCRdb's copy holds only in-frame clones and misses some; the assay was immunoSEQ multiplex PCR. The sample has some 250,000 clones; approximately 90% are singletons. CDR1 is SGHDN and CDR2 is FVKESK in the germline V gene. V lost 10 bases and J 0 bases, leaving 7 bases between the germline ends. This CDR3 region has 13 residues. This clone appeared a single time. Antigen unknown. Treatment in this sample: over 15 received Ad26.COV2.S at low or high dose, single or two shots; about 5 received placebo; per-sample allocation not given. Following the first vaccine or placebo injection, samples were taken on day 63. As its vector, the vaccine had Ad26, which expressed Wuhan-strain SARS-CoV-2 spike.

This clonotype was sampled from a person between 18 and 65 years old who received the Ad26.COV2.S COVID-19 vaccine or a placebo. The rearrangement links TRBV14 to TRBJ2-6, with D unresolved. Sequencing was performed on peripheral blood, taken in a trial of Ad26.COV2.S vaccine versus placebo. CDR3 protein: CATRPSGANVLTF. The CDR3 DNA follows: TGTGCCACCCGCCCCTCTGGGGCCAACGTCCTGACTTTC.